The 21 T cell receptor beta chains reported below all come from one sample, sequenced in a study of T cell responses to AZD1222 COVID-19 vaccine. The protocol was immunoSEQ multiplex PCR, while the TCRdb copy is restricted to in-frame clones and leaves out a portion. The repertoire has more than 80,000 clones, approximately 85% of them found once; the top ten carry around 3.7%. The sequences come from peripheral blood, collected 28 days after the second AZD1222 dose. The receptor set was obtained from an adult who received the AZD1222 COVID-19 vaccine.

V and J are TRBV21-1 and TRBJ2-1; TRBD1, the table's D call, lacks a check against the DNA. TRBV21-1 is given as a pseudogene. CDR3 length: 15 residues. DNA for the CDR3: TGTGCCAGCAGCAAAGGGGCGTACAGGGAGAATGAGCAGTTCTTC. Translating gives CASSKGAYRENEQFF.

The chain links TRBV2 to TRBJ1-5, with D hard to call. With 7 bases removed from V and 0 bases from J, the gap between germline ends came to 13 bases. The germline V gene encodes CDR1 SNHLY and CDR2 FYNNEI. The length of the CDR3 is 15 residues. In DNA form, the CDR3 reads TGTGCCAGCACCCTGGACGTTAATAGCAATCAGCCCCAGCATTTT. It yields the protein CASTLDVNSNQPQHF. Combining the CDR3 with reference TRBV2 and TRBJ1-5 gives the whole variable domain EPEVTQTPSHQVTQMGQEVILRCVPISNHLYFYWYRQILGQKVEFLVSFYNNEISEKSEIFDDQFSVERPDGSNFTLKIRSTKLEDSAMYFCASTLDVNSNQPQHFGDGTRLSIL.

The gene calls are TRBV30 and TRBJ1-6, with D unclear. The germline V gene encodes CDR1 GTSNPN and CDR2 SVGIG (reference sequence). The germline V and J ends were trimmed by 4 bases and 7 bases, with 14 bases remaining between them. The CDR3 has 14 amino acids. The CDR3 protein is CAWTVGTGNSPLHF. Written as DNA, the CDR3 is TGTGCCTGGACAGTTGGAACTGGGAATTCACCCCTCCACTTT.

The V and J genes are TRBV7-8 and TRBJ1-1; D gene ambiguous. Germline V gene sequence: CDR1 SGHVS, CDR2 FQNEAQ. CDR3 length: 12 amino acids. V was cut by 3 bases and J by 1 base, with 3 bases left in between. CDR3 region: CASSFTNTEAFF. CDR3 coding DNA: TGTGCCAGCAGCTTTACGAACACTGAAGCTTTCTTT.

This sequence joins TRBV29-1 and TRBJ1-5; D gene unclear. The germline gives CDR1 SQVTM, CDR2 ANQGSEA. The CDR3 loop spans 14 amino acids. Trimming took 6 bases from V and 0 from J, leaving 12 bases between them. In DNA form, the CDR3 reads TGCAGCGTAGCGGGAGTAAATAGCAATCAGCCCCAGCATTTT. It yields the protein CSVAGVNSNQPQHF.

The rearrangement joins TRBV7-3 to TRBJ2-3, with TRBD1 identical over 10 bases. J was trimmed by 3 bases and V by 5 bases; bases with no gene match: 2. The CDR3 sequence is 14 residues long. Germline CDR1 reads SGHTA; CDR2 reads FQGTGA. CDR3 amino acids: CASSRQGATDTQYF. The CDR3 nucleotides read TGTGCCAGCAGCCGACAGGGGGCTACAGATACGCAGTATTTT. Drawing the rest from reference TRBV7-3 and TRBJ2-3, the complete variable domain is GAGVSQTPSNKVTEKGKYVELRCDPISGHTALYWYRQSLGQGPEFLIYFQGTGAADDSGLPNDRFFAVRPEGSVSTLKIQRTERGDSAVYLCASSRQGATDTQYFGPGTRLTVL.

This rearrangement joins TRBV29-1 to TRBJ2-5; D unclear. Germline V gives CDR1 SQVTM, CDR2 ANQGSEA. The germline V and J ends were trimmed by 2 bases and 2 bases, with 6 bases remaining between them. The CDR3 is made up of 12 amino acids. CDR3 DNA sequence: TGCAGCGTTGAACTTATTCAAGAGACCCAGTACTTC. It translates to CSVELIQETQYF.

The gene calls are TRBV28 and TRBJ2-3; 8 bases match TRBD2. V lost 5 bases, J lost 0 bases, and 4 bases stayed unmatched. This CDR3 spans 15 amino acids. The germline CDR1 and CDR2 sequences are MDHEN and SYDVKM. The CDR3 loop is CASSPPSGSTDTQYF. The CDR3 DNA follows: TGTGCCAGCAGTCCTCCTAGCGGGAGCACAGATACGCAGTATTTT. Using reference TRBV28 and TRBJ2-3 for the parts outside the CDR3, the full variable domain is DVKVTQSSRYLVKRTGEKVFLECVQDMDHENMFWYRQDPGLGLRLIYFSYDVKMKEKGDIPEGYSVSREKKERFSLILESASTNQTSMYLCASSPPSGSTDTQYFGPGTRLTVL.

The J gene is TRBJ2-4, the V gene TRBV19; 9 bases fit TRBD1. CDR3 length: 17 amino acids. CDR1 LNHDA and CDR2 SQIVND come from the germline V gene (reference sequence). After removal of 1 base from V and 9 bases from J, the junction contained 13 bases not matched to a gene. The CDR3 DNA reads TGTGCCAGTAGTATAGGGACAGGGGAAACGTACCAAACCATTCAGTACTTC. This codes for CASSIGTGETYQTIQYF.

The chain couples TRBV27 to TRBJ1-4, with D perhaps TRBD1 (5 bases). Trimming removed 8 bases at V and 8 bases at J, with 24 bases between. Germline values: CDR1 MNHEY, CDR2 SMNVEV (reference sequence). The CDR3 is made up of 16 amino acids. The CDR3 loop reads CASWGRNQGGDEKLFF. The CDR3, as DNA: TGTGCCAGCTGGGGAAGAAACCAGGGAGGTGACGAAAAACTGTTTTTT.

This chain joins TRBV3-1 (or the pseudogene TRBV3-2) and TRBJ1-2, with TRBD1 identical over 7 bases. The ends lost 1 base at V and 7 bases at J; junction bases unmatched: 6. This CDR3 comprises 14 residues. CDR1 is LGHDT and CDR2 is YNNKEL in the germline V gene (reference sequence). The CDR3 DNA sequence: TGTGCCAGCAGCCAAGTTACAGGGGCTACTGGCTACACCTTC. Protein: CASSQVTGATGYTF.

This chain connects TRBV19 to TRBJ1-2; maybe TRBD1 (5 bases). V was shortened by 8 bases and J by 2 bases, with 21 bases between the two germline ends. Per the germline V gene, CDR1 is LNHDA and CDR2 is SQIVND (reference sequence). This CDR3 is built from 16 residues. DNA of the CDR3: TGTGCCAGTCAGAACCGCCTTGGGGGAGAGAACTATGGCTACACCTTC. Protein product: CASQNRLGGENYGYTF.

The chain carries TRBV7-9 and TRBJ2-1; D gene unclear. Trimming took off 2 bases at V and 0 bases at J, with 8 bases between the two ends. The CDR3 is made up of 15 amino acids. Per germline, CDR1 SEHNR and CDR2 FQNEAQ (reference sequence). As DNA, the CDR3 is TGTGCCAGCAGCTTACAAAAGAGCTCCTACAATGAGCAGTTCTTC. Protein product: CASSLQKSSYNEQFF.

This chain connects TRBV19 to TRBJ1-5; 7 nucleotides agree with TRBD1. The CDR3 loop spans 16 amino acids. With 4 bases clipped from V and 0 bases from J, the junction kept 6 bases outside the gene matches. Germline-derived CDR1 and CDR2 are LNHDA and SQIVND (reference sequence). The CDR3 here is CASSTQTGYSNQPQHF. The CDR3 nucleotides are TGTGCCAGTAGTACCCAGACAGGGTATAGCAATCAGCCCCAGCATTTT.

The chain carries TRBV7-2 and TRBJ2-2; 8 nucleotides line up with TRBD2. The CDR3 has 16 amino acids. The germline V gene has CDR1 SGHTA and CDR2 FQGNSA. Trimming took 8 bases from V and 7 from J; bases not matched to a gene: 15. In nucleotides, the CDR3 is TGTGCCAGCCATAGCGGGGCAGGACTCATGGGCGGGGAGCTGTTTTTT. This gives the protein CASHSGAGLMGGELFF.

Concerning this clone: The junction shows a germline mismatch at one end, possibly a read error. CDR3: CASGQTLGELFF. In DNA form, the CDR3 reads TGCGCCAGCGGCCAGACCCTCGGGGAGCTGTTTTTT. The chain employs TRBV4-3 and TRBJ2-2; D not resolved. Germline assignment: CDR1 LGHNA and CDR2 YSLEER. The CDR3 contains 12 residues.

The chain couples TRBV27 to TRBJ2-7, with D possibly matching TRBD2 (7 bases). Trimming cost V 5 bases and J 3 bases, with 11 bases left between them. Germline CDR1 MNHEY, CDR2 SMNVEV (reference sequence). This CDR3 is built from 13 residues. The CDR3 region is CASSRGGGYEQYF. CDR3 bases: TGTGCCAGCAGTAGAGGGGGGGGCTACGAGCAGTACTTC.

This clone was seen a handful of times. The genes are TRBV7-2 and TRBJ2-1, with a weak D call TRBD2 (5 bases). V gave up 2 bases and J gave up 7 bases, with 24 bases separating them. Per germline, CDR1 SGHTA and CDR2 FQGNSA. The CDR3 is made up of 18 amino acids. DNA for the CDR3: TGTGCCAGCAGCTTAATGCTTCCGGCCTCTGGGAGCGGAAATGAGCAGTTCTTC. Protein product: CASSLMLPASGSGNEQFF.

The chain employs TRBV5-1 and TRBJ2-3; TRBD1 agrees at 9 bases. This CDR3 is built from 15 residues. Germline CDR1 reads SGHRS; CDR2 reads YFSETQ. The ends lost 2 bases at V and 4 bases at J; junction bases unmatched: 5. The CDR3 DNA sequence: TGCGCCAGCAGCTTAGGGGACAGGGAGGCAGATACGCAGTATTTT. Protein sequence: CASSLGDREADTQYF.

The chain is built from TRBV18 and TRBJ1-5; D might be TRBD1 (5 bases). The CDR3 sequence is 17 residues long. Germline V gene lookup returns CDR1 KGHSH and CDR2 LQKENI. Trimming pared 0 bases from V and 1 base from J, leaving 13 bases between. The CDR3 reads CASSPPIPGLSNQPQHF. The CDR3 region has the DNA TGTGCCAGCTCACCACCGATTCCGGGACTGAGCAATCAGCCCCAGCATTTT.

The CDR3 reads CASSLKYMNTEAFF. CDR3 nucleotide sequence: TGTGCCAGCAGCTTAAAGTACATGAACACTGAAGCTTTCTTT. This chain connects TRBV7-2 to TRBJ1-1, with unresolved D. The V gene lost 2 bases and the J gene lost 0 bases, with 7 bases spanning the gap. The germline V gene encodes CDR1 SGHTA and CDR2 FQGNSA. CDR3 length: 14 residues.